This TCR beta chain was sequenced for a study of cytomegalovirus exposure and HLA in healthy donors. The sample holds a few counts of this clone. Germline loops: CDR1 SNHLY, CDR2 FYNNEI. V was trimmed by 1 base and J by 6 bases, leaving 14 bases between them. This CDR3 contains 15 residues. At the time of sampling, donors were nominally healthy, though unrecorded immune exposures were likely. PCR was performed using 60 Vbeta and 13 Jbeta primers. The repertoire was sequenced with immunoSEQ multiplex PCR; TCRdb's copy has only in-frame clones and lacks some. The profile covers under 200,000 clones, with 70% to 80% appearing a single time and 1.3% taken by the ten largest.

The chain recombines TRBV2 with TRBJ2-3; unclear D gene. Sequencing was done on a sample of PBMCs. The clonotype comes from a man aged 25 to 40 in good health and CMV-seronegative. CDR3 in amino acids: CASSEDAAFEDTQYF. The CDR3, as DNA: TGTGCCAGCAGTGAAGACGCGGCCTTCGAGGATACGCAGTATTTT.